The 21 T cell receptor beta chains below come from one sample, sequenced in a study of T cell responses to AZD1222 COVID-19 vaccine. Repertoires were generated with immunoSEQ multiplex PCR, while TCRdb's copy carries only in-frame clones and drops some. The sample has about 130,000 clones; 80% to 90% are singletons. The sequenced sample was peripheral blood, obtained on day 0 of AZD1222 vaccination. All receptors derive from an adult in good health.

This clone turned up a few times. The rearrangement joins TRBV9 to TRBJ1-2, with D tentatively TRBD1 (6 bases). V was cut by 4 bases and J by 7 bases, with 8 bases left in between. Germline V gene data show CDR1 as SGDLS and CDR2 as YYNGEE. The CDR3 runs to 11 residues. The CDR3, as DNA: TGTGCCAGCAGCTCCAGGGGTGGCTACACCTTC. Residues: CASSSRGGYTF.

V and J are TRBV27 and TRBJ2-1; TRBD1 or TRBD2 may be the D gene (6 bases each). The CDR3 extends over 13 amino acids. Trimming stripped 6 bases from V and 9 bases from J, with 15 bases between. Germline V gene lookup returns CDR1 MNHEY and CDR2 SMNVEV (reference sequence). The CDR3 is CASRASGAGEQFF. In nucleotides, the CDR3 is TGTGCCAGCAGAGCGTCGGGGGCCGGTGAGCAGTTCTTC.

The V gene is TRBV6-5, the J gene TRBJ2-7, with unresolved D. In germline, CDR1 is MNHEY, CDR2 SVGAGI. V shed 8 bases and J shed 5 bases, with 10 bases lying between them. The CDR3 is made up of 11 amino acids. CDR3 nucleotide sequence: TGTGCCAGCGGGATGACACACGAGCAGTACTTC. Translation gives CASGMTHEQYF.

The genes are TRBV7-2 and TRBJ1-2, with unresolved D. The CDR3 totals 16 residues. V was clipped by 1 base and J by 1 base, with 13 bases between them. Per germline, CDR1 SGHTA and CDR2 FQGNSA. CDR3 DNA sequence: TGTGCCAGCAGCTTAGAATTTTTCGGTCTTAACTATGGCTACACCTTC. Translated: CASSLEFFGLNYGYTF. The full variable domain, its missing parts supplied by reference TRBV7-2 and TRBJ1-2, is GAGVSQSPSNKVTEKGKDVELRCDPISGHTALYWYRQSLGQGLEFLIYFQGNSAPDKSGLPSDRFSAERTGGSVSTLTIQRTQQEDSAVYLCASSLEFFGLNYGYTFGSGTRLTVV.

This clone appeared once. This chain links TRBV11-3 with TRBJ1-5; 8 bases align to TRBD1. This CDR3 has 16 amino acids. V lost 4 bases and J lost 9; bases outside the gene matches: 14. Germline V gene lookup returns CDR1 SGHNT and CDR2 YENEEA. This CDR3 reads CASSCHRDRCQGPQHF. The DNA for the CDR3 is TGTGCCAGCAGCTGTCACCGGGACAGGTGCCAGGGGCCCCAGCATTTT. The full variable domain, in which reference TRBV11-3 and TRBJ1-5 provide the parts outside the CDR3, is EAGVVQSPRYKIIEKKQPVAFWCNPISGHNTLYWYLQNLGQGPELLIRYENEEAVDDSQLPKDRFSAERLKGVDSTLKIQPAELGDSAVYLCASSCHRDRCQGPQHFGDGTRLSIL.

This chain links TRBV18 with TRBJ1-1; D gene ambiguous. CDR3 length equals 13 residues. Germline V gene sequence: CDR1 KGHSH, CDR2 LQKENI. V lost 0 bases and J lost 7, with 9 bases in between. CDR3 residues: CASSPPGTDEAFF. The CDR3 DNA sequence: TGTGCCAGCTCACCACCGGGAACCGATGAAGCTTTCTTT.

The rearrangement links TRBV5-1 to TRBJ2-2; D is unclear. The ends were cut back, 1 base at V and 2 bases at J, with 9 bases in the middle. This CDR3 has 15 residues. Germline V gene sequence: CDR1 SGHRS, CDR2 YFSETQ. The CDR3 DNA reads as TGCGCCAGCAGCTTGTCGGCGGAAAACACCGGGGAGCTGTTTTTT. Translation: CASSLSAENTGELFF.

The rearrangement links TRBV5-1 to TRBJ2-7; maybe TRBD1 (6 bases). V was shortened by 0 bases and J by 4 bases, with 17 bases between the two germline ends. CDR3 size: 16 residues. CDR1 SGHRS and CDR2 YFSETQ come from the germline V gene. CDR3 in DNA: TGCGCCAGCAGCTTGGCCGGGGCAGGGGATCTATACGAGCAGTACTTC. Translated, it gives CASSLAGAGDLYEQYF.

The chain combines TRBV5-1 with TRBJ2-7; D gene unclear. V lost 5 bases and J 0 bases, leaving 9 bases between the germline ends. Looked up from germline, CDR1 is SGHRS and CDR2 is YFSETQ. This CDR3 has 13 amino acids. CDR3 sequence reads: CASSRTDSYEQYF. The CDR3 coding sequence is TGCGCCAGCAGTAGGACGGACTCCTACGAGCAGTACTTC.

The chain combines TRBV6-5 with TRBJ1-2; D is perhaps TRBD1 (5 bases). There are 15 residues in the CDR3. V shed 5 bases and J shed 8 bases, with 21 bases lying between them. CDR1 MNHEY and CDR2 SVGAGI come from the germline V gene. The CDR3 loop is CASSPPLLTDLGYTF. CDR3 nucleotide sequence: TGTGCCAGCAGTCCCCCGCTCTTGACAGACTTAGGCTACACCTTC.

V usage is TRBV6-5 and J usage is TRBJ1-4, with a possible D match to TRBD1 (6 bases). This CDR3 comprises 15 residues. V dropped 0 bases and J dropped 7 bases, with 12 bases sitting between them. Germline loops: CDR1 MNHEY, CDR2 SVGAGI. CDR3 region: CASSYSGGLGEKLFF. The CDR3 coding sequence is TGTGCCAGCAGTTACTCGGGGGGGCTTGGTGAAAAACTGTTTTTT.

The V and J genes are TRBV3-1 (or the pseudogene TRBV3-2) and TRBJ1-2; 8 positions agree with TRBD1. Losses at the gene ends were 3 bases for V and 8 bases for J; bases not matched to a gene: 8. This CDR3 has 14 amino acids. Germline V gene data show CDR1 as LGHDT and CDR2 as YNNKEL (reference sequence). The CDR3 DNA reads as TGTGCCAGCAGCCACCCGACAGGGGAGCGAGGCTACACCTTC. Protein: CASSHPTGERGYTF.

J is TRBJ2-1 and V is TRBV27; the match to TRBD2 covers 11 bases. The V and J ends lost 6 bases and 0 bases, in that order; junction bases with no gene match: 1. CDR3 length equals 15 residues. CDR1 and CDR2 from the germline V gene are MNHEY and SMNVEV (reference sequence). CDR3 in amino acids: CASRGTSGSYNEQFF. Here the CDR3 DNA reads TGTGCCAGCAGGGGGACTAGCGGCTCCTACAATGAGCAGTTCTTC.

This rearrangement joins TRBV28 to TRBJ1-1, with TRBD1 matching over 7 bases. Germline-derived CDR1 and CDR2 are MDHEN and SYDVKM. The J segment lost 1 base and the V segment lost 3 bases, leaving 5 bases of the junction unmatched. The CDR3 is 15 amino acids. CDR3: CASSFQGGRNTEAFF. CDR3 sequence (DNA): TGTGCCAGCAGTTTTCAAGGGGGCCGGAACACTGAAGCTTTCTTT.

This chain links TRBV5-1 with TRBJ1-1; weak D call: TRBD1 (6 bases). The CDR3 spans 16 residues. V was clipped by 3 bases and J by 3 bases, with 18 bases between them. The V gene's germline CDR1 is SGHRS and CDR2 YFSETQ. In DNA form, the CDR3 reads TGCGCCAGCAGCTACAGGGACCGGACGGCGGACACTGAAGCTTTCTTT. Translation gives CASSYRDRTADTEAFF.

The chain uses TRBV6-5 and TRBJ2-7, with a tentative D call TRBD2 (6 bases). V dropped 2 bases and J dropped 3 bases, with 17 bases sitting between them. CDR3 length: 16 residues. Germline V gene sequence: CDR1 MNHEY, CDR2 SVGAGI. CDR3 coding DNA: TGTGCCAGCAGTTACACCCGCCCTCGGGGGAACTACGAGCAGTACTTC. It specifies CASSYTRPRGNYEQYF.

The chain combines TRBV28 with TRBJ1-2, with D unresolved. The CDR3 totals 12 residues. The V gene's germline CDR1 is MDHEN and CDR2 SYDVKM. The germline V and J ends were trimmed by 8 bases and 6 bases, with 13 bases remaining between them. The CDR3 DNA sequence: TGTGCCAGCCATTCGACACCACATGGCTACACCTTC. Amino acids: CASHSTPHGYTF.

The chain couples TRBV24-1 to TRBJ2-1; D is perhaps TRBD1 (5 bases). V was trimmed by 2 bases and J by 6 bases, leaving 10 bases between them. The CDR3 totals 14 residues. Germline CDR1 and CDR2: KGHDR and SFDVKD. DNA for the CDR3: TGTGCCACCAGTGATTCAGGGTGGGGCAATGAGCAGTTCTTC. Translated: CATSDSGWGNEQFF.

The sample holds one count of this clone. The chain employs TRBV6-5 and TRBJ2-7; D gene ambiguous. The ends were cut back, 5 bases at V and 3 bases at J, with 17 bases in the middle. This CDR3 region has 15 residues. CDR1 is MNHEY and CDR2 is SVGAGI in the germline V gene. The CDR3 DNA reads TGTGCCAGCAGTCCCAGACCAAGGAACATCTACGAGCAGTACTTC. This encodes CASSPRPRNIYEQYF.

This chain joins TRBV7-2 and TRBJ2-5, with 14 bases that match TRBD2. CDR1 and CDR2 (germline): SGHTA, FQGNSA. The junction had 11 bases not matched to a gene; V was cut back by 5 bases and J by 9 bases. CDR3 size: 16 residues. DNA for the CDR3: TGTGCCAGCAGCCTTTATGCCGGGACTAGCGGGAGTTCCCAGTACTTC. Its protein is CASSLYAGTSGSSQYF. The complete variable domain, with remaining parts taken from reference TRBV7-2 and TRBJ2-5, reads GAGVSQSPSNKVTEKGKDVELRCDPISGHTALYWYRQSLGQGLEFLIYFQGNSAPDKSGLPSDRFSAERTGGSVSTLTIQRTQQEDSAVYLCASSLYAGTSGSSQYFGPGTRLLVL.

Of note for this clone: At one end, the junction sequence differs from germline, possibly due to a read error. The chain uses TRBV7-7 and TRBJ2-7, with D perhaps being TRBD1 or TRBD2 (7 bases each). The CDR3 covers 14 residues. Germline V CDR1 and CDR2: SSHAT, FNYEAQ (reference sequence). CDR3 amino acids: CASSSGTDPYEQYF. The CDR3 bases are TGTGCTAGCAGCAGCGGGACAGATCCCTACGAGCAGTACTTC.